This T cell receptor (beta chain) was recorded in a study of cytomegalovirus exposure and HLA in healthy donors. Study results and caveats: The authors listed approximately 150 TCR beta chains as cytomegalovirus-associated. Using a false discovery rate of 0.05, a later analysis showed that some 16,000 TCR beta sequences were associated with HLA alleles.

Worth noting for this clone: Its antigen is unknown.

A multiplex PCR was run with 60 Vbeta primers and 13 Jbeta primers. The protocol was immunoSEQ multiplex PCR, while the TCRdb copy is restricted to in-frame clones and leaves out a portion. The repertoire has more than 150,000 clones, roughly 75% of them found once; the top ten carry approximately 2%. CDR1 GTSNPN and CDR2 SVGIG come from the germline V gene (reference sequence). The CDR3 extends over 13 amino acids. Trimming removed 0 bases from V and 3 bases from J, with 8 bases in between. This TCR was sampled from a woman between 25 and 40 years old in good health and CMV-seronegative. The chain is built from TRBV30 and TRBJ1-2; the D is unclear. Sequenced input: PBMCs. The CDR3 DNA reads TGTGCCTGGAGTGTACTCGGGTACTATGGCTACACCTTC. It specifies CAWSVLGYYGYTF.